The entry below describes one TCR beta chain. Its recognized antigen is unknown. One base away there is no much larger clone; base qualities are not given. Library preparation was by the immunoSEQ multiplex PCR assay. TCRdb carries this immuneACCESS record with in-frame sequences only. Its versions omit some clonotypes, under half of them owing to an unresolved V gene in the studies checked, with the rest unexplained. Present in this sample are more than 85,000 clones, approximately 90% of which were seen just once. Jointly, the top ten make up roughly 2.5% of the sample. The entry originates in a study of control samples from healthy donors and cancer patients (TCRdb year 2020). Including cysteine and phenylalanine, the CDR3 has 14 amino acids. Just CDR3 DNA is preserved here, 42 bases in frame from base 1. CDR1 MDHEN and CDR2 SYDVKM are derived from the germline V gene. At the junction V is shortened by 3 bases and J by 5 bases, with 14 bases in between.

The sequence was obtained from a woman aged 18-29 years in good health. The sequenced material came from blood. The sequence joins TRBV28 to TRBJ2-7; the D gene is not confidently resolved. The DNA reads TGTGCCAGCAGTTTCACGACAAGATCCCACGAGCAGTACTTC. Its protein product is CASSFTTRSHEQYF.